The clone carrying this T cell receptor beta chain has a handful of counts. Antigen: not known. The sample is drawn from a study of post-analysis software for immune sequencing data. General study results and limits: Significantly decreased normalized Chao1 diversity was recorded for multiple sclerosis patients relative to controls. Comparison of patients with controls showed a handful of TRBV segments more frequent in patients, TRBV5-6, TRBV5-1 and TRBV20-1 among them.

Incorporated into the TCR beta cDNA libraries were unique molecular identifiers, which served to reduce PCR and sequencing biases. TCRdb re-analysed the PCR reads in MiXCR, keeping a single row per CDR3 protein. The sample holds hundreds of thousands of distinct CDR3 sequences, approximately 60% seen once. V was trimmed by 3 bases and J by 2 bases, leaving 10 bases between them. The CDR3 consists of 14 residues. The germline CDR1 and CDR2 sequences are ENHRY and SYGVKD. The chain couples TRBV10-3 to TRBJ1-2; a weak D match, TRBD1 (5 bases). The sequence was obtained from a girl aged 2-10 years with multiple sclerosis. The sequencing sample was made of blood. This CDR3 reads CAISERGPNYGYTF. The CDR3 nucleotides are TGTGCCATCAGTGAACGGGGCCCCAACTATGGCTACACCTTC.